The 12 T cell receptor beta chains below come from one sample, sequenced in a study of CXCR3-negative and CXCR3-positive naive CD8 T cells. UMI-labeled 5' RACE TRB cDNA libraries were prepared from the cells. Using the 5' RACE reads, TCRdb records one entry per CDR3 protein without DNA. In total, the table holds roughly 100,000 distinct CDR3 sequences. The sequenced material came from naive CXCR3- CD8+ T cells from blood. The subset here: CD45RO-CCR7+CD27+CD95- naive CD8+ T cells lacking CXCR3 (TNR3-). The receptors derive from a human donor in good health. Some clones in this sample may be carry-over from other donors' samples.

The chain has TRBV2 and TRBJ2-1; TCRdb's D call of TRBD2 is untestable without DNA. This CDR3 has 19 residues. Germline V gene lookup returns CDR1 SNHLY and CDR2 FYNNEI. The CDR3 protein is CASSGSSGSHYTPYNEQFF.

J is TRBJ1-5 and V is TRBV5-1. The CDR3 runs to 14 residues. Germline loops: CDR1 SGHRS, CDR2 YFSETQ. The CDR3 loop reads CASSLLGIGQPQHF.

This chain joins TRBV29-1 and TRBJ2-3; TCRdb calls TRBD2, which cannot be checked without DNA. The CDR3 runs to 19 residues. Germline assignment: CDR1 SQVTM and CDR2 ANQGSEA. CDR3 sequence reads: CSVEGGLAGQLASTDTQYF.

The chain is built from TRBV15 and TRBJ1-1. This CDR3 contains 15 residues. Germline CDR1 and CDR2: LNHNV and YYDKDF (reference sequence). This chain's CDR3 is CATSRDRDLNTEAFF.

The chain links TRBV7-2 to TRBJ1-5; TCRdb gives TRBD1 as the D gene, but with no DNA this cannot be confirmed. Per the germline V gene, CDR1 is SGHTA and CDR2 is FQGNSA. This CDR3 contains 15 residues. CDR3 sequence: CASSLVGGGNQPQHF.

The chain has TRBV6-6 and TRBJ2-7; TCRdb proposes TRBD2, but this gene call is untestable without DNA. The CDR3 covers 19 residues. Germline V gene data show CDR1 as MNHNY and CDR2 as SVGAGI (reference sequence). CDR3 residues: CASSYRVTIGIAGSYEQYF.

CDR3 residues: CSVEREPNTEAFF. The rearrangement links TRBV29-1 to TRBJ1-1. The CDR3 is 13 amino acids. CDR1 SQVTM and CDR2 ANQGSEA come from the germline V gene.

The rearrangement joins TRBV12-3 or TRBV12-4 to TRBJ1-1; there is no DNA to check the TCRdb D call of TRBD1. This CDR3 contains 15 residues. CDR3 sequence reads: CASSDLRSRGAEAFF.

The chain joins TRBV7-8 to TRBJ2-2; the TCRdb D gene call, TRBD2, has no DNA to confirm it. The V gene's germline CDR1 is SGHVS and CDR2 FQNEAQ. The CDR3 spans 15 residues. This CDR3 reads CASSLGLPYEGELFF.

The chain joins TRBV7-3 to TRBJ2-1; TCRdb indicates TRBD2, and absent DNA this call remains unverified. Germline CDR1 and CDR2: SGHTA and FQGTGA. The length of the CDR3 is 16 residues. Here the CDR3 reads CASSLDELAGVGEQFF.

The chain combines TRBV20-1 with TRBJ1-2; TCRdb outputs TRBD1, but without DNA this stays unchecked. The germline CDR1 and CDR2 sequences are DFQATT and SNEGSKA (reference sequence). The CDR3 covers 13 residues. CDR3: CSARATGDYGYTF.

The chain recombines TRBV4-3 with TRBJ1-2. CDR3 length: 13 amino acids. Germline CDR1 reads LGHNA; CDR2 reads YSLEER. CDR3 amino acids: CASSQLPNYGYTF.